This entry describes one T cell receptor (beta chain). This may be a read error: a much more frequent sequence differs by one nucleotide. The data were taken from a study of blood T cell repertoires in COVID-19. The assay was immunoSEQ multiplex PCR, and TCRdb's table has in-frame clones only and misses some. The data show 150,000 to 180,000 clones, approximately 85% seen once. The source of this sequence is a woman aged 60 to 75 with COVID-19, enrolled during active disease. The sample consisted of peripheral blood.

Here the CDR3 reads CASSFPENTEAFF. CDR3 nucleotide sequence: TGCGCCAGCAGCTTCCCAGAGAACACTGAAGCTTTCTTT. The V call is TRBV5-1, the J call TRBJ1-1; D is unresolved. Germline CDR1 reads SGHRS; CDR2 reads YFSETQ. This CDR3 spans 13 amino acids. Trimming took off 2 bases at V and 1 base at J, with 6 bases between the two ends.